The rows below give T cell receptor beta chains drawn from one sample of a study of T cell responses to AZD1222 COVID-19 vaccine. Assay used: immunoSEQ multiplex PCR; TCRdb lists only in-frame clones, some missing. The table has 90,000 to 120,000 clones, around nine tenths seen once; the top ten hold roughly 6%. This sample comprised peripheral blood, obtained 28 days after the second AZD1222 dose. These receptors originate from an adult who received the AZD1222 COVID-19 vaccine. Each CDR3 is given with its conserved first and last residue. The order of the fields is V gene, J gene, clone size, D gene, CDR3 protein, CDR3 DNA. A D gene is named only where the DNA matches it firmly. Part of the rows lack a size; the others show once, few, many or a class for expanded clones.

v_call: TRBV5-1; j_call: TRBJ1-1; clone_size: .; d_call: .; cdr3_aa: CASSSGQMNTEAFF; cdr3_nt: TGCGCCAGCAGCTCAGGGCAGATGAACACTGAAGCTTTCTTT
v_call: TRBV27; j_call: TRBJ2-5; clone_size: once; d_call: TRBD2; cdr3_aa: CASSYGGGLVKTQYF; cdr3_nt: TGTGCCAGCAGTTATGGCGGGGGGTTAGTCAAGACCCAGTACTTC
v_call: TRBV11-3; j_call: TRBJ2-7; clone_size: .; d_call: TRBD1; cdr3_aa: CASSAGQGYEQYF; cdr3_nt: TGTGCCAGCAGCGCTGGACAGGGCTACGAGCAGTACTTC
v_call: TRBV3-1/TRBV3-2; j_call: TRBJ2-7; clone_size: .; d_call: .; cdr3_aa: CASSQGAKKWDEQYF; cdr3_nt: TGTGCCAGCAGCCAAGGAGCAAAGAAATGGGACGAGCAGTACTTC
v_call: TRBV19; j_call: TRBJ1-2; clone_size: .; d_call: TRBD1; cdr3_aa: CASSSPGTGAYGYTF; cdr3_nt: TGTGCCAGTAGTTCCCCCGGGACAGGGGCGTATGGCTACACCTTC
v_call: TRBV28; j_call: TRBJ1-5; clone_size: .; d_call: .; cdr3_aa: CASSFRGRSGNQPQHF; cdr3_nt: TGTGCCAGCAGTTTTAGGGGTAGGTCGGGCAATCAGCCCCAGCATTTT
v_call: TRBV3-1/TRBV3-2; j_call: TRBJ1-2; clone_size: .; d_call: .; cdr3_aa: CASSPGSGGYTF; cdr3_nt: TGTGCCAGCAGCCCCGGGAGCGGAGGCTACACCTTC
v_call: TRBV19; j_call: TRBJ1-1; clone_size: .; d_call: .; cdr3_aa: CASSIVVNTEAFF; cdr3_nt: TGTGCCAGTAGTATAGTCGTGAACACTGAAGCTTTCTTT
v_call: TRBV7-8; j_call: TRBJ2-1; clone_size: .; d_call: TRBD1; cdr3_aa: CASSSRTGGMGNEQFF; cdr3_nt: TGTGCCAGCAGCTCACGGACAGGGGGAATGGGGAATGAGCAGTTCTTC
v_call: TRBV27; j_call: TRBJ1-2; clone_size: once; d_call: .; cdr3_aa: CASTPAGAQSYGYTF; cdr3_nt: TGTGCCAGCACCCCGGCAGGGGCGCAATCCTATGGCTACACCTTC
v_call: TRBV19; j_call: TRBJ2-7; clone_size: .; d_call: .; cdr3_aa: CASRQVASSYEQYF; cdr3_nt: TGTGCCAGTCGACAAGTAGCCTCCTCCTACGAGCAGTACTTC
v_call: TRBV7-9; j_call: TRBJ1-1; clone_size: .; d_call: .; cdr3_aa: CASTPVTEAFF; cdr3_nt: TGTGCCAGCACGCCTGTCACTGAAGCTTTCTTT
v_call: TRBV7-9; j_call: TRBJ2-7; clone_size: .; d_call: .; cdr3_aa: CASSPPSGRTGYEQYF; cdr3_nt: TGTGCCAGCAGCCCACCCTCGGGGAGGACCGGCTACGAGCAGTACTTC
v_call: TRBV13; j_call: TRBJ1-1; clone_size: .; d_call: .; cdr3_aa: CASSLATLTNTEAFF; cdr3_nt: TGTGCCAGCAGCTTAGCGACACTTACGAACACTGAAGCTTTCTTT
v_call: TRBV23-1; j_call: TRBJ1-2; clone_size: .; d_call: .; cdr3_aa: CASSRRQLYGYTF; cdr3_nt: TGCGCCAGCAGCCGAAGACAGCTGTATGGCTACACCTTC
v_call: TRBV7-2; j_call: TRBJ2-7; clone_size: .; d_call: .; cdr3_aa: CASSFSLGSEQYF; cdr3_nt: TGTGCCAGCAGCTTCAGTTTGGGGTCCGAGCAGTACTTC
v_call: TRBV30; j_call: TRBJ1-1; clone_size: .; d_call: .; cdr3_aa: CAWIDRLDTEAFF; cdr3_nt: TGTGCCTGGATTGACAGGTTGGACACTGAAGCTTTCTTT
v_call: TRBV3-1/TRBV3-2; j_call: TRBJ1-1; clone_size: .; d_call: .; cdr3_aa: CASSQRTGDTEAFF; cdr3_nt: TGTGCCAGCAGCCAACGTACGGGGGACACTGAAGCTTTCTTT
v_call: TRBV7-2; j_call: TRBJ2-2; clone_size: .; d_call: .; cdr3_aa: CASSLRPLKNTGELFF; cdr3_nt: TGTGCCAGCAGTCTTAGACCCTTAAAGAACACCGGGGAGCTGTTTTTT
v_call: TRBV6-5; j_call: TRBJ1-4; clone_size: .; d_call: .; cdr3_aa: CASNPRGRRDEKLFF; cdr3_nt: TGTGCCAGCAATCCTAGGGGCAGAAGAGATGAAAAACTGTTTTTT
v_call: TRBV7-9; j_call: TRBJ1-3; clone_size: .; d_call: .; cdr3_aa: CASSPSYLGTIYF; cdr3_nt: TGTGCCAGCAGCCCTTCCTACCTAGGCACCATATATTTT
v_call: TRBV6-5; j_call: TRBJ1-1; clone_size: few; d_call: .; cdr3_aa: CASSYKGSTEAFF; cdr3_nt: TGTGCCAGCAGTTACAAGGGGAGCACTGAAGCTTTCTTT
v_call: TRBV18; j_call: TRBJ1-1; clone_size: once; d_call: .; cdr3_aa: CASSPTGNTEAFF; cdr3_nt: TGTGCCAGCTCACCTACAGGGAACACTGAAGCTTTCTTT
v_call: TRBV2; j_call: TRBJ1-5; clone_size: .; d_call: .; cdr3_aa: CASSEGPYSNQPQHF; cdr3_nt: TGTGCCAGCAGTGAGGGGCCATATAGCAATCAGCCCCAGCATTTT
v_call: TRBV14; j_call: TRBJ1-5; clone_size: few; d_call: TRBD1; cdr3_aa: CASSARDREEQHF; cdr3_nt: TGTGCCAGCAGCGCCCGGGACAGGGAGGAGCAGCATTTT
v_call: TRBV5-1; j_call: TRBJ2-5; clone_size: .; d_call: .; cdr3_aa: CASSPGSLETQYF; cdr3_nt: TGCGCCAGCAGCCCAGGGTCCCTGGAGACCCAGTACTTC
v_call: TRBV27; j_call: TRBJ1-2; clone_size: .; d_call: TRBD1; cdr3_aa: CASSRRTGNYGYTF; cdr3_nt: TGTGCCAGCAGTCGCCGGACAGGGAACTATGGCTACACCTTC
v_call: TRBV19; j_call: TRBJ2-1; clone_size: .; d_call: TRBD2; cdr3_aa: CASSRLPQLAGEGNEQFF; cdr3_nt: TGTGCCAGTAGCCGCCTCCCTCAACTAGCGGGCGAGGGCAATGAGCAGTTCTTC
v_call: TRBV10-3; j_call: TRBJ1-1; clone_size: .; d_call: .; cdr3_aa: CAISDSANTEAFF; cdr3_nt: TGTGCCATCAGTGACTCTGCGAACACTGAAGCTTTCTTT
v_call: TRBV12-3/TRBV12-4; j_call: TRBJ2-1; clone_size: .; d_call: TRBD2; cdr3_aa: CATRTSGYNEQFF; cdr3_nt: TGTGCCACCCGGACTAGCGGTTACAATGAGCAGTTCTTC
v_call: TRBV29-1; j_call: TRBJ2-2; clone_size: .; d_call: .; cdr3_aa: CSVGYGGPGELFF; cdr3_nt: TGCAGCGTTGGTTATGGTGGTCCCGGGGAGCTGTTTTTT
v_call: TRBV5-1; j_call: TRBJ2-7; clone_size: .; d_call: .; cdr3_aa: CASSLDGTYYEQYF; cdr3_nt: TGCGCCAGCAGCTTGGATGGGACATACTACGAGCAGTACTTC
v_call: TRBV15; j_call: TRBJ1-1; clone_size: .; d_call: .; cdr3_aa: CATSRDSGGAEAFF; cdr3_nt: TGTGCCACCAGCAGAGATTCAGGAGGGGCTGAAGCTTTCTTT
v_call: TRBV2; j_call: TRBJ1-2; clone_size: .; d_call: .; cdr3_aa: CASSLPGLRNTYGYTF; cdr3_nt: TGTGCCAGCAGTCTCCCAGGGCTACGCAATACCTATGGCTACACCTTC
v_call: TRBV6-2/TRBV6-3; j_call: TRBJ1-5; clone_size: .; d_call: .; cdr3_aa: CASSYSPRGENQPQHF; cdr3_nt: TGTGCCAGCAGTTACTCCCCGAGGGGCGAAAATCAGCCCCAGCATTTT
v_call: TRBV18; j_call: TRBJ1-5; clone_size: .; d_call: .; cdr3_aa: CASSRQGSNQPQHF; cdr3_nt: TGTGCCAGCTCCCGCCAGGGTAGCAATCAGCCCCAGCATTTT
v_call: TRBV6-7; j_call: TRBJ2-5; clone_size: .; d_call: .; cdr3_aa: CASSYLGLRMTQYF; cdr3_nt: TGTGCCAGCAGTTACTTGGGACTTAGGATGACCCAGTACTTC
v_call: TRBV9; j_call: TRBJ2-7; clone_size: few; d_call: .; cdr3_aa: CASSVVSGEEQYF; cdr3_nt: TGTGCCAGCAGCGTAGTATCCGGAGAGGAGCAGTACTTC
v_call: TRBV7-9; j_call: TRBJ1-6; clone_size: .; d_call: TRBD1; cdr3_aa: CASSLYPQQGDNSPLHF; cdr3_nt: TGTGCCAGCAGCCTATATCCCCAGCAGGGGGATAATTCACCCCTCCACTTT
v_call: TRBV24-1; j_call: TRBJ2-7; clone_size: .; d_call: TRBD2; cdr3_aa: CATSPGGKYEQYF; cdr3_nt: TGTGCCACCAGCCCGGGGGGAAAGTACGAGCAGTACTTC
v_call: TRBV4-1; j_call: TRBJ1-2; clone_size: .; d_call: .; cdr3_aa: CASSQGVGNSGYTF; cdr3_nt: TGCGCCAGCAGCCAAGGAGTTGGGAACAGTGGCTACACCTTC
v_call: TRBV5-1; j_call: TRBJ2-2; clone_size: .; d_call: TRBD1; cdr3_aa: CASGTGANTGELFF; cdr3_nt: TGCGCGTCGGGAACAGGGGCGAACACCGGGGAGCTGTTTTTT
v_call: TRBV4-1; j_call: TRBJ2-7; clone_size: .; d_call: .; cdr3_aa: CASSQELTYSYEQYF; cdr3_nt: TGCGCCAGCAGCCAAGAACTTACGTATTCCTACGAGCAGTACTTC
v_call: TRBV13; j_call: TRBJ1-2; clone_size: once; d_call: .; cdr3_aa: CASSLAAAAANYGYTF; cdr3_nt: TGTGCCAGCAGCTTAGCGGCGGCAGCAGCTAACTATGGCTACACCTTC
v_call: TRBV28; j_call: TRBJ1-2; clone_size: .; d_call: .; cdr3_aa: CASSLEGYGYTF; cdr3_nt: TGTGCCAGCAGTTTAGAGGGGTATGGCTACACCTTC
v_call: TRBV5-1; j_call: TRBJ2-2; clone_size: .; d_call: .; cdr3_aa: CASSPGTNTGELFF; cdr3_nt: TGCGCCAGCAGTCCCGGGACGAACACCGGGGAGCTGTTTTTT
v_call: TRBV15; j_call: TRBJ2-7; clone_size: .; d_call: TRBD2; cdr3_aa: CATSRDASGSYEQYF; cdr3_nt: TGTGCCACCAGCAGAGATGCTAGCGGGTCCTACGAGCAGTACTTC
v_call: TRBV6-5; j_call: TRBJ2-4; clone_size: .; d_call: .; cdr3_aa: CASSYSRGVRNIQYF; cdr3_nt: TGTGCCAGCAGTTACTCGAGAGGGGTCCGTAACATTCAGTACTTC
v_call: TRBV7-2; j_call: TRBJ2-7; clone_size: .; d_call: .; cdr3_aa: CASSFTTGTDQQYF; cdr3_nt: TGTGCCAGCAGCTTTACAACCGGGACCGATCAGCAGTACTTC
v_call: TRBV7-2; j_call: TRBJ2-7; clone_size: .; d_call: .; cdr3_aa: CASSPPRASTYEQYF; cdr3_nt: TGTGCCAGCAGCCCCCCCCGAGCGTCAACCTACGAGCAGTACTTC
v_call: TRBV4-1; j_call: TRBJ1-6; clone_size: .; d_call: .; cdr3_aa: CASSQVAGDSSPLHF; cdr3_nt: TGCGCCAGCAGCCAAGTCGCAGGGGATAGTTCACCCCTCCACTTT
v_call: TRBV27; j_call: TRBJ1-5; clone_size: .; d_call: TRBD1; cdr3_aa: CASRARTGYQPQHF; cdr3_nt: TGTGCCAGCAGGGCCCGGACAGGGTATCAGCCCCAGCATTTT
v_call: TRBV27; j_call: TRBJ1-2; clone_size: few; d_call: .; cdr3_aa: CASSPRGGFGGYTF; cdr3_nt: TGTGCCAGCAGTCCCAGGGGCGGGTTTGGAGGCTACACCTTC
v_call: TRBV25-1; j_call: TRBJ1-2; clone_size: .; d_call: .; cdr3_aa: CASSEPAVLSNYGYTF; cdr3_nt: TGTGCCAGCAGTGAGCCTGCCGTCCTATCTAACTATGGCTACACCTTC
v_call: TRBV30; j_call: TRBJ1-2; clone_size: few; d_call: .; cdr3_aa: CAWSAYSYGYTF; cdr3_nt: TGTGCCTGGAGTGCTTACAGCTATGGCTACACCTTC
v_call: TRBV4-2; j_call: TRBJ2-5; clone_size: .; d_call: .; cdr3_aa: CASSRYLGTETQYF; cdr3_nt: TGTGCCAGCAGTCGATATTTGGGGACCGAAACCCAGTACTTC
v_call: TRBV7-2; j_call: TRBJ2-7; clone_size: few; d_call: TRBD2; cdr3_aa: CASSFMTSGRDEQYF; cdr3_nt: TGTGCCAGCAGCTTTATGACTAGCGGGAGAGACGAGCAGTACTTC
v_call: TRBV30; j_call: TRBJ1-1; clone_size: .; d_call: TRBD1; cdr3_aa: CARQGAGNTEAFF; cdr3_nt: TGTGCCCGACAGGGGGCCGGGAACACTGAAGCTTTCTTT
v_call: TRBV14; j_call: TRBJ1-6; clone_size: once; d_call: .; cdr3_aa: CASSLTPFSDSPLHF; cdr3_nt: TGTGCCAGCAGCCTAACACCCTTTTCGGATTCACCCCTCCACTTT